This passage covers 4 T cell receptor beta chains from one sample sequenced in a study of beta chain features in type 1 diabetes. These receptors have no identified antigens. The investigators reverse transcribed all of the isolated RNA, so they sequenced expressed TCRB transcripts. Assay: immunoSEQ multiplex PCR; the TCRdb copy retains only in-frame clones and omits some. The sample has 25,000 to 30,000 clones, 50% to 65% seen once. Whole-study results and caveats: For Type 1 diabetes patients, all four CD4+ subsets carried TCRB CDR3s that were moderately but significantly shorter.

The sequenced sample consisted of Tregs from blood. Every receptor here comes from a woman under 30 with type 1 diabetes.

The rearrangement joins TRBV7-2 to TRBJ2-7; D uncertain. The CDR3 has 13 amino acids. Per germline, CDR1 SGHTA and CDR2 FQGNSA. V was trimmed by 0 bases and J by 3 bases, leaving 6 bases between them. The CDR3 region has the DNA TGTGCCAGCAGCTTAGCTCCCGGCTACGAGCAGTACTTC. It yields the protein CASSLAPGYEQYF.

The chain combines TRBV5-4 with TRBJ1-2; TRBD1 aligns across 7 bases. The CDR3 totals 13 residues. Germline CDR1 is SGHNT and CDR2 is YYREEE (reference sequence). V gave up 4 bases and J gave up 3 bases; unmatched junction bases: 3. CDR3 sequence: CASSPDRDYGYTF. The CDR3 bases are TGTGCCAGCAGCCCTGACAGGGACTATGGCTACACCTTC.

This clone came up a few times. This chain joins TRBV7-2 and TRBJ2-7; no firm D call. In germline, CDR1 is SGHTA, CDR2 FQGNSA. Trimming cost V 5 bases and J 0 bases, with 11 bases left between them. This CDR3 has 14 residues. As DNA, the CDR3 is TGTGCCAGCAGCCCGCAAGACACCTCCTACGAGCAGTACGTC. Protein sequence: CASSPQDTSYEQYV.

The gene calls are TRBV6-6 and TRBJ1-4, with unresolved D. Between the trimmed V and J ends, which lost 7 bases and 7 bases, there was a span of 13 bases. The CDR3 extends over 13 amino acids. Germline CDR1 and CDR2: MNHNY and SVGAGI (reference sequence). The CDR3 bases are TGTGCCAGCACCTCGGTCCGGTCTGAAAAACTGTTTTTT. This codes for CASTSVRSEKLFF.